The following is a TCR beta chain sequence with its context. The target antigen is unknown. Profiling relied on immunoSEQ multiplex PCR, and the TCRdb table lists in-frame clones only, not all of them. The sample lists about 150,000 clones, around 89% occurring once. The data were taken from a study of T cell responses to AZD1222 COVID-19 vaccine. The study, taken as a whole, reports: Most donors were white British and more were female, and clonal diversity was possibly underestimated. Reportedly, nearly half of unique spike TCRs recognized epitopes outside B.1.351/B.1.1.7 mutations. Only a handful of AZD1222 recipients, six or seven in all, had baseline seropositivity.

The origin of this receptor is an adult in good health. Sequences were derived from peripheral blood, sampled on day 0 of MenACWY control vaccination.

The DNA for the CDR3 is TGTGCCAGCAGCCACCAGGGGTATTTGTTCTTC. Its protein product is CASSHQGYLFF. The chain combines TRBV6-2 or TRBV6-3 with TRBJ2-1; possible D gene TRBD1, 6 bases. The V end was cut by 6 bases, the J end by 15 bases, with 15 bases between. The germline V gene encodes CDR1 MNHEY and CDR2 SVGEGT. The CDR3 covers 11 residues.